This record looks at one TCR beta chain sequence and its context. Its antigen is unidentified. These data come from a study of OX40 agonist ivuxolimab in advanced cancers. Across the whole study: The patients' treatment was ivuxolimab, an agonistic anti-OX40 (CD134) antibody.

Method: immunoSEQ multiplex PCR; TCRdb's copy keeps in-frame clones and lacks some. The profile covers tens of thousands of clones, with 70% to 80% appearing a single time and about a tenth taken by the ten largest. Autoimmune disease history or systemic immunosuppression led to patient exclusion. Study findings and constraints: Partial responders dosed at 0.1-3.0 mg/kg displayed clonal expansion ranking among the lowest. CD4+ and CD8+ blood T cells expanded clonally by week 6 at 0.1 to 3.0 mg/kg.

Sequencing used CD4+ or CD8+ T cells sorted from blood, obtained in a trial of the OX40 agonist ivuxolimab. This clonotype was obtained from an adult with an advanced solid tumor such as melanoma, head and neck, liver or kidney cancer.

The CDR3 sequence is CASSLEGLTNTDTQYF. DNA for the CDR3: TGTGCCAGCAGCTTGGAAGGGCTAACTAACACAGATACGCAGTATTTT. This chain connects TRBV5-6 to TRBJ2-3, with D unclear. Germline V gene sequence: CDR1 SGHDT, CDR2 YYEEEE. The CDR3 totals 16 residues. Trimming removed 0 bases at V and 2 bases at J, with 13 bases between.